These 19 T cell receptor beta chains came from one sample sequenced in a study of blood T cells in healthy people across ages. Alongside a J-beta primer mix, a sample-barcoded 5' primer served in a second PCR lasting about 7 to 12 cycles. TCRdb re-derived calls from the 5' RACE reads in MiXCR, one entry per CDR3 protein. Counted here are about 1.4 million distinct CDR3 sequences, roughly 60% occurring once; the ten biggest clones make up over 5%. The sample was blood. The origin of the receptors is a man in his late teens or twenties in good health.

The J gene is TRBJ2-1, the V gene TRBV29-1; possibly TRBD2 for D (6 bases). CDR1 and CDR2 from the germline V gene are SQVTM and ANQGSEA. V lost 4 bases to trimming and J lost 1 base, with 14 bases between them. The CDR3 length is 15 residues. DNA of the CDR3: TGCAGCGTTGGGATCGGGACTTCATCCTACAATGAGCAGTTCTTC. Protein sequence: CSVGIGTSSYNEQFF.

This clonotype was seen a handful of times. The J gene is TRBJ2-3, the V gene TRBV27, with TRBD2 matching over 12 bases. The CDR3 length is 16 residues. Per germline, CDR1 MNHEY and CDR2 SMNVEV (reference sequence). Trimming at V came to 3 bases and at J to 2 bases, leaving 3 bases not matched to a gene. CDR3 DNA sequence: TGTGCCAGCAGTTTTCGACTAGCGGGGGACACAGATACGCAGTATTTT. Its translation: CASSFRLAGDTDTQYF.

CDR3 coding DNA: TGTGCCAGCAGTAGTTCTGACAAGGGGGGCTACGAGCAGTACTTC. The encoded protein is CASSSSDKGGYEQYF. This sequence joins TRBV27 and TRBJ2-4, with D perhaps matching TRBD1 or TRBD2 (6 bases each). The J call could be wrong; TRBJ2-7 is a better fit for the DNA end. Germline V gives CDR1 MNHEY, CDR2 SMNVEV (reference sequence). The CDR3 sequence is 15 residues long.

The chain has TRBV29-1 and TRBJ2-5, with D possibly being TRBD2 (7 bases). V was shortened by 6 bases and J by 5 bases, with 19 bases between the two germline ends. Germline values: CDR1 SQVTM, CDR2 ANQGSEA. The CDR3 loop spans 14 amino acids. In DNA form, the CDR3 reads TGCAGCGTCGTCCTAGGGGGGGAAGCGGAGACCCAGTACTTC. Amino acid sequence: CSVVLGGEAETQYF.

The rearrangement joins TRBV12-3 or TRBV12-4 to TRBJ2-2, with no clear D. The germline V and J ends were trimmed by 3 bases and 0 bases, with 5 bases remaining between them. The length of the CDR3 is 14 residues. CDR3 sequence (DNA): TGTGCCAGCAGTTTTCATCCGAACACCGGGGAGCTGTTTTTT. Its protein is CASSFHPNTGELFF.

This clonotype showed up just a few times. The rearrangement joins TRBV24-1 to TRBJ2-3; a weak D match, TRBD1 (6 bases). The CDR3 sequence is 13 residues long. CDR1 is KGHDR and CDR2 is SFDVKD in the germline V gene. The germline V and J ends were trimmed by 1 base and 8 bases, with 9 bases remaining between them. CDR3: CATSDFGGGTQYF. The DNA of the CDR3 is TGTGCCACCAGTGATTTTGGGGGCGGTACGCAGTATTTT.

This clonotype was seen repeatedly, ten times or more. A much larger clone differs by one base, so this may be a read error. This chain links TRBV3-1 with TRBJ2-1, with TRBD2 matching over 11 bases. Trimming took 5 bases from V and 5 from J; bases not matched to a gene: 2. Germline CDR1 and CDR2: LGHDT and YNNKEL (reference sequence). The CDR3 is made up of 14 amino acids. The CDR3 loop is CASSGTSGDNEQFF. CDR3 coding DNA: TGTGCCAGCAGCGGGACTAGCGGCGACAATGAGCAGTTCTTC.

This clonotype has just one count. This chain joins TRBV7-9 and TRBJ1-2, with a possible D match to TRBD1 (6 bases). Trimming pared 7 bases from V and 6 bases from J, leaving 12 bases between. CDR3 size: 12 residues. Germline V gene data show CDR1 as SEHNR and CDR2 as FQNEAQ (reference sequence). Here the CDR3 reads CASTISGDGYTF. CDR3 bases: TGTGCCAGCACCATCTCAGGGGATGGCTACACCTTC.

The sample holds one count of this clonotype. The chain joins TRBV27 to TRBJ2-1; 7 bases match TRBD1. Looked up from germline, CDR1 is MNHEY and CDR2 is SMNVEV (reference sequence). The CDR3 is made up of 14 amino acids. The trim removed 2 bases at V and 6 bases at J, leaving 4 bases unmatched. CDR3 DNA sequence: TGTGCCAGCAGTTTAACCGGGACAGTCAATGAGCAGTTCTTC. Encoded protein: CASSLTGTVNEQFF.

V usage is TRBV11-2 and J usage is TRBJ1-3; D not resolved. The germline V gene encodes CDR1 SGHAT and CDR2 FQNNGV. The CDR3 covers 15 residues. V was trimmed by 5 bases and J by 0 bases, leaving 11 bases between them. The CDR3 bases are TGTGCCAGCAGCCCTTCAACACCCTCTGGAAACACCATATATTTT. Translation: CASSPSTPSGNTIYF.

This chain connects TRBV28 to TRBJ1-6; D not resolved. Germline CDR1 MDHEN, CDR2 SYDVKM. The ends were cut back, 2 bases at V and 13 bases at J, with 15 bases in the middle. The CDR3 is made up of 14 amino acids. For the CDR3, the DNA is TGTGCCAGCAGTTTAATTGGACGCACGACCCCCCTCCACTTT. Translation: CASSLIGRTTPLHF.

CDR3 amino acids: CASSLTPGRVYNEQFF. The CDR3 bases are TGTGCCAGCAGTTTAACCCCCGGGCGGGTGTACAATGAGCAGTTCTTC. The chain links TRBV27 to TRBJ2-1, with a weak D call TRBD2 (5 bases). In germline, CDR1 is MNHEY, CDR2 SMNVEV (reference sequence). Trimming cost V 2 bases and J 4 bases, with 15 bases left between them. The CDR3 totals 16 residues.

The rearrangement joins TRBV20-1 to TRBJ2-5; TRBD2 matches 12 bases. The J call is in doubt because the DNA end fits TRBJ2-7 better. Germline V gene data show CDR1 as DFQATT and CDR2 as SNEGSKA (reference sequence). The CDR3 is made up of 17 amino acids. CDR3 amino acids: CSASFLAGGRDRTEQYF. In DNA, the CDR3 is TGCAGTGCTAGCTTCCTAGCGGGGGGGCGGGACCGTACCGAGCAGTACTTC.

The rearrangement uses TRBV11-3 and TRBJ2-2; D perhaps matches TRBD2 (7 bases). Germline lookup yields CDR1 SGHNT and CDR2 YENEEA. Trimming removed 6 bases from V and 4 bases from J, with 27 bases in between. The CDR3 totals 19 residues. The CDR3 spells CASSLIGGRGGLGTGELFF. As DNA, the CDR3 is TGTGCCAGCAGTCTTATCGGCGGGAGAGGGGGGTTAGGCACCGGGGAGCTGTTTTTT.

The CDR3 DNA reads as TGTGCCAGCAGCCAAGATAGAGCCCCGGGACTAGCGGGAGTAGGAGATACGCAGTATTTT. Residues: CASSQDRAPGLAGVGDTQYF. V and J are TRBV3-1 and TRBJ2-3, with TRBD2 matching 14 bases. This CDR3 is 20 amino acids long. V lost 0 bases and J lost 5; bases outside the gene matches: 13. Germline loops: CDR1 LGHDT, CDR2 YNNKEL (reference sequence).

This clonotype has more than one count but fewer than ten. The chain recombines TRBV2 with TRBJ2-5; D is unresolved. Germline CDR1 and CDR2: SNHLY and FYNNEI. The CDR3 sequence is 11 residues long. Deletions cut 1 base from V and 7 bases from J, with 4 bases between. Here the CDR3 reads CASSEEGTQYF. The CDR3 DNA follows: TGTGCCAGCAGTGAAGAGGGGACCCAGTACTTC.

This clonotype was counted only a few times. This CDR3 is CASSEYYDITGHGYTF. DNA for the CDR3: TGTGCCAGCAGTGAATACTACGACATAACAGGGCATGGCTACACCTTC. This sequence joins TRBV25-1 and TRBJ1-2; maybe TRBD1 (6 bases). CDR1 is MGHDK, CDR2 SYGVNS, per germline. Deletions cut 0 bases from V and 6 bases from J, with 17 bases between. This CDR3 comprises 16 residues.

This clonotype occurred many times. The chain employs TRBV4-1 and TRBJ2-3; 9 positions agree with TRBD1. V dropped 0 bases and J dropped 3; count of bases not matched to a gene: 1. The CDR3 loop spans 15 amino acids. Per the germline V gene, CDR1 is MGHRA and CDR2 is YSYEKL. CDR3 sequence reads: CASSQDGTGTDTQYF. The CDR3 nucleotides are TGCGCCAGCAGCCAAGACGGGACAGGGACAGATACGCAGTATTTT.

This clonotype has just a few counts. The CDR3 DNA sequence: TGTGCCAGCAGTGGACAGGGCCGGCTTGGCTACACCTTC. Residues: CASSGQGRLGYTF. This chain connects TRBV27 to TRBJ1-2; 8 bases line up with TRBD1. With V trimmed by 5 bases and J by 7 bases, 6 bases remained unmatched. CDR1 and CDR2 from the germline V gene are MNHEY and SMNVEV (reference sequence). CDR3 length: 13 amino acids.